A few counts support the clone carrying this T cell receptor (beta chain). Its antigen is undetermined. Between the trimmed V and J ends, which lost 2 bases and 5 bases, there was a span of 13 bases. CDR3 length: 15 residues. From the reads, TCRdb called clonotypes with MiXCR, one entry per CDR3 protein. Of roughly 800,000 distinct CDR3 sequences listed, 25% to 35% are singletons. This sample stems from a study of T cell repertoires in cytomegalovirus infection. Regarding the study as a whole: Of the TCR beta families, the public ones yielded a cumulative frequency that identified carriers of CMV plus the relevant HLA.

Sample: cultured CD8+ T cells from PBMCs, taken from culture after CMV antigen stimulation. This rearrangement joins TRBV12-3 or TRBV12-4 to TRBJ2-1, with D possibly TRBD2 on 5 matching bases. This receptor was identified in a human donor in good health (CMV status not recorded). Some clones in this sample may be carry-over from other donors' samples. The CDR3 reads CASSLLGESNNEQFF. The CDR3 region has the DNA TGTGCCAGCAGTTTACTCGGGGAATCCAACAATGAGCAGTTCTTC.